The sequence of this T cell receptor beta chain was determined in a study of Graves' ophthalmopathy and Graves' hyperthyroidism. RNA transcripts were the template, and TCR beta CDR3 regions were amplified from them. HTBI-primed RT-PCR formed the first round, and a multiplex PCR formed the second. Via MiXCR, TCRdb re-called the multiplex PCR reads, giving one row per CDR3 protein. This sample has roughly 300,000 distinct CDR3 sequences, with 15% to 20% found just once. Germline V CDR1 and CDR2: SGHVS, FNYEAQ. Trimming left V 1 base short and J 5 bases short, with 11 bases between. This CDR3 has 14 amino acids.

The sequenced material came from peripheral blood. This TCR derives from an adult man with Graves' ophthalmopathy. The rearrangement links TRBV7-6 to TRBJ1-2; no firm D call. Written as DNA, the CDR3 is TGTGCCAGCAGCTTAGAATCCCCATTATATGGCTACACCTTC. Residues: CASSLESPLYGYTF. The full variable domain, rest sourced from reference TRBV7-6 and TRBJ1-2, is GAGVSQSPRYKVTKRGQDVALRCDPISGHVSLYWYRQALGQGPEFLTYFNYEAQQDKSGLPNDRFSAERPEGSISTLTIQRTEQRDSAMYRCASSLESPLYGYTFGSGTRLTVV.